This T cell receptor (beta chain) was sequenced during a study of blood T cells in healthy people across ages. V lost 0 bases and J 2 bases, leaving 14 bases between the germline ends. Germline assignment: CDR1 SGHTA and CDR2 FQGNSA. CDR3 size: 17 residues. Then a second PCR, running about 7 to 11 cycles, was carried out with a sample-barcoded 5' primer and a J-beta primer mix. MiXCR, run by TCRdb on the 5' RACE reads, gives a single entry per CDR3 protein. This sample has approximately 940,000 distinct CDR3 sequences; around 48% occur once, and the top ten carry over 10%. The sequence came from a man aged 25 to 45 in good health. Sequenced input: blood. V and J are TRBV7-2 and TRBJ1-5, with a tentative D call TRBD1 (5 bases). The CDR3 protein is CASSLAGRGRGNQPQHF. In DNA form, the CDR3 reads TGTGCCAGCAGCTTAGCGGGAAGGGGCAGGGGCAATCAGCCCCAGCATTTT.